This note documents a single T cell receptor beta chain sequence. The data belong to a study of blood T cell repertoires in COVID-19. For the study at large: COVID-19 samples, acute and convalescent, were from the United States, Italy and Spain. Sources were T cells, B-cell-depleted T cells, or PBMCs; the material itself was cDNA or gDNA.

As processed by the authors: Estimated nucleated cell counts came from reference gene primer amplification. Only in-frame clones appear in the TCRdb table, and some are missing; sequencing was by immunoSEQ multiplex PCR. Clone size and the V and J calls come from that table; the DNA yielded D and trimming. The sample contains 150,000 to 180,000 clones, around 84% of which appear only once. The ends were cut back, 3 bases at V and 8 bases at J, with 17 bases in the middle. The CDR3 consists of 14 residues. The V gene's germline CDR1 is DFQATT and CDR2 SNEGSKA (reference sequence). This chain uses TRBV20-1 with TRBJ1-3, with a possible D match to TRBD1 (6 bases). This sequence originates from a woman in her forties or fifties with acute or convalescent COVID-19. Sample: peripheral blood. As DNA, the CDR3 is TGCAGTGCTAGTGTTGTACAGGGCGGGCACACCATATATTTT. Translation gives CSASVVQGGHTIYF.